This T cell receptor beta chain was recovered during a study of cytomegalovirus exposure and HLA in healthy donors. V dropped 2 bases and J dropped 7 bases, with 9 bases sitting between them. The CDR3 is made up of 14 amino acids. From germline, CDR1 is SGHVS and CDR2 FNYEAQ. It was with 60 Vbeta and 13 Jbeta primers that the PCR ran. Profiled with immunoSEQ multiplex PCR; TCRdb holds only in-frame clones, not every one. The repertoire holds 150,000 to 200,000 clones, with roughly 88% as singletons. Sequencing used PBMCs. The V call is TRBV7-6, the J call TRBJ1-6; D not resolved. The receptor was derived from a man between 18 and 35 years old in good health and CMV-seropositive. CDR3: CASSLLNSNSPLHF. Written as DNA, the CDR3 is TGTGCCAGCAGCTTATTGAACAGCAATTCACCCCTCCACTTT.